This is a list of T cell receptor beta chains from one sample in a study of cytomegalovirus exposure and HLA in healthy donors. Measured with immunoSEQ multiplex PCR; TCRdb has only the in-frame clones, and not every one. Here the sample spans some 110,000 clones, 70% being singletons. The sample taken for sequencing was PBMCs. These receptors were collected from a man aged 30 to 45 in good health and CMV-seropositive. Each CDR3 is given with its conserved first and last residue. The D gene is left open where the match is weak. The size entry is marked missing in some rows and otherwise reads once, few, many or a size class.

d_gene,abundance,j_gene,v_gene,CDR3aa,CDR3nt
.,few,TRBJ1-5,TRBV9,CASSVLWEGNQPQHF,TGTGCCAGCAGCGTACTGTGGGAGGGCAATCAGCCCCAGCATTTT
.,.,TRBJ1-4,TRBV9,CASSVVGRGEKLFF,TGTGCCAGCAGCGTAGTTGGGAGAGGGGAAAAACTGTTTTTT
.,.,TRBJ2-7,TRBV27,CASSLNRYYEQYF,TGTGCCAGCAGTTTAAACAGGTACTACGAGCAGTACTTC
.,.,TRBJ1-1,TRBV27,CASTMKGATVGEAFF,TGTGCCAGCACCATGAAAGGGGCGACAGTGGGTGAAGCTTTCTTT
.,.,TRBJ2-1,TRBV6-5,CASSYSGGSNEQFF,TGTGCCAGCAGTTACTCGGGGGGTTCGAATGAGCAGTTCTTC
.,.,TRBJ2-3,TRBV5-1,CASSLAPQGNPSDTQYF,TGCGCCAGCAGCTTGGCCCCCCAGGGTAACCCCTCGGATACGCAGTATTTT
TRBD1,.,TRBJ1-2,TRBV28,CASINTGGYGYTF,TGTGCCAGCATTAATACAGGGGGCTATGGCTACACCTTC
TRBD2,few,TRBJ2-1,TRBV30,CAWRGAGGRDEQFF,TGTGCCTGGAGGGGAGCGGGGGGGCGCGATGAGCAGTTCTTC
TRBD1,few,TRBJ1-2,TRBV25-1,CASSPGTASRRGYTF,TGTGCCAGCAGCCCAGGGACAGCTTCAAGACGGGGCTACACCTTC
.,.,TRBJ1-1,TRBV15,CATSRDPYNTEAFF,TGTGCCACCAGCAGAGATCCTTATAACACTGAAGCTTTCTTT
.,.,TRBJ2-4,TRBV29-1,CSVVLLNIQYF,TGCAGCGTTGTACTGTTAAACATTCAGTACTTC
TRBD2,.,TRBJ2-5,TRBV7-8,CASSLDSGATQYF,TGTGCCAGCAGCTTAGATAGCGGGGCGACCCAGTACTTC
.,once,TRBJ2-1,TRBV9,CASSPWDNGDEQFF,TGTGCCAGCAGCCCCTGGGACAACGGGGATGAGCAGTTCTTC
TRBD1,.,TRBJ2-5,TRBV5-5,CASSPMGQGATRETQYF,TGTGCCAGCAGCCCGATGGGGCAGGGGGCAACCCGGGAGACCCAGTACTTC
TRBD1,.,TRBJ1-2,TRBV27,CASSPRQGLTSYPRDGYTF,TGTGCCAGCAGTCCGAGACAGGGCCTGACCTCTTACCCTCGGGATGGCTACACCTTC
TRBD1,.,TRBJ2-1,TRBV5-1,CASSRGQGANEQFF,TGCGCCAGCAGCCGCGGACAGGGGGCCAATGAGCAGTTCTTC
.,.,TRBJ1-4,TRBV9,CASSVGVARLEKLFF,TGTGCCAGCAGCGTAGGGGTAGCTCGTCTGGAAAAACTGTTTTTT
TRBD2,once,TRBJ2-3,TRBV9,CASSRGLAGGTSTDTQYF,TGTGCCAGCAGCAGGGGGCTAGCGGGGGGAACTAGCACAGATACGCAGTATTTT
TRBD2,.,TRBJ2-5,TRBV30,CAWSVPVAGGNQYF,TGTGCCTGGAGTGTACCGGTAGCGGGAGGGAACCAGTACTTC
.,.,TRBJ2-7,TRBV5-1,CASSLDGRPYEQYF,TGCGCCAGCAGCTTGGACGGCAGGCCCTACGAGCAGTACTTC
.,.,TRBJ2-2,TRBV7-2,CASSLESGELFF,TGTGCCAGCAGCTTAGAGAGCGGGGAGCTGTTTTTT
.,.,TRBJ1-4,TRBV11-2,CASSLVSGGGEKLFF,TGTGCCAGCAGCTTAGTCTCGGGGGGGGGTGAAAAACTGTTTTTT
.,.,TRBJ2-1,TRBV6-1,CASRPRTASYNEQFF,TGTGCCAGCAGGCCTAGGACTGCCTCCTACAATGAGCAGTTCTTC
TRBD2,.,TRBJ2-2,TRBV19,CASSTWIGGGTGELFF,TGTGCCAGTAGTACGTGGATCGGGGGGGGCACCGGGGAGCTGTTTTTT
TRBD2,few,TRBJ2-3,TRBV29-1,CSVFPGLATDTQYF,TGCAGCGTATTTCCGGGACTAGCCACAGATACGCAGTATTTT
.,.,TRBJ1-1,TRBV10-3,CAISDLEGTEAFF,TGTGCCATCAGCGACCTGGAGGGCACTGAAGCTTTCTTT
TRBD1,.,TRBJ1-5,TRBV5-6,CASSFPGQGAEQPQHF,TGTGCCAGCAGCTTCCCGGGACAGGGGGCGGAGCAGCCCCAGCATTTT
.,.,TRBJ1-2,TRBV30,CAVGGGWGGYTF,TGTGCCGTGGGCGGGGGCTGGGGCGGCTACACCTTC
.,.,TRBJ2-7,TRBV4-1,CASSQGRGRVGSYEQYF,TGCGCCAGCAGCCAAGGGCGCGGCAGGGTAGGCTCCTACGAGCAGTACTTC
TRBD2,few,TRBJ2-1,TRBV12-5,CASAFSGSPNEQFF,TGTGCTAGTGCCTTTAGCGGGAGCCCCAATGAGCAGTTCTTC
TRBD1,once,TRBJ1-2,TRBV30,CAWSVRTGLGGYTF,TGTGCCTGGAGCGTAAGGACAGGTCTGGGGGGCTACACCTTC
TRBD2,.,TRBJ2-2,TRBV9,CASSAGLAATGELFF,TGTGCCAGCAGCGCCGGACTAGCGGCCACCGGGGAGCTGTTTTTT
TRBD1,.,TRBJ2-7,TRBV27,CASSLSKRPRDSYEQYF,TGTGCCAGCAGTTTAAGCAAACGGCCCCGGGACAGCTACGAGCAGTACTTC
TRBD1,.,TRBJ2-5,TRBV5-6,CASRLGQGEEGQETQYF,TGTGCCAGCAGATTGGGACAGGGGGAGGAAGGACAAGAGACCCAGTACTTC
TRBD1,.,TRBJ2-3,TRBV20-1,CSARAGQGLYF,TGCAGTGCTAGAGCGGGACAGGGTCTGTATTTT
TRBD1,few,TRBJ1-2,TRBV9,CASSLSGQGENYGYTF,TGTGCCAGCAGCCTTAGTGGACAGGGGGAAAACTATGGCTACACCTTC
TRBD1,few,TRBJ2-5,TRBV28,CASSSRGQGQEIAQYF,TGTGCCAGCAGTTCCCGGGGACAGGGACAAGAGATTGCCCAGTACTTC
.,once,TRBJ1-4,TRBV4-3,CASSQEAARLGEKLFF,TGCGCCAGCAGCCAAGAAGCGGCCAGGCTCGGTGAAAAACTGTTTTTT
TRBD2,.,TRBJ2-1,TRBV7-6,CASSLALAGGSEQFF,TGTGCCAGCAGCTTAGCCCTAGCGGGAGGTAGTGAGCAGTTCTTC
.,.,TRBJ1-5,TRBV5-6,CASSSGNDQPQHF,TGTGCCAGCAGCTCGGGGAATGATCAGCCCCAGCATTTT
.,.,TRBJ1-4,TRBV6-1,CASRQGATNEKLFF,TGTGCCAGCAGACAGGGTGCAACTAATGAAAAACTGTTTTTT
.,.,TRBJ2-3,TRBV4-3,CASSSRGTLGDTQYF,TGCGCCAGCAGCTCTCGTGGGACTCTCGGAGATACGCAGTATTTT
.,.,TRBJ1-5,TRBV27,CASSLDRPYQPQHF,TGTGCCAGCAGTTTAGACAGGCCTTATCAGCCCCAGCATTTT
TRBD2,.,TRBJ2-1,TRBV27,CASSLTLAGASYNEQFF,TGTGCCAGCAGTTTAACACTAGCGGGAGCCTCCTACAATGAGCAGTTCTTC
TRBD1,.,TRBJ1-2,TRBV2,CASSWQGVDYGYTF,TGTGCCAGCAGTTGGCAGGGGGTTGACTATGGCTACACCTTC
TRBD1,.,TRBJ1-5,TRBV19,CASRQDRGPNQPQHF,TGTGCCAGTCGCCAGGACAGGGGGCCCAATCAGCCCCAGCATTTT
.,.,TRBJ1-4,TRBV19,CASRLTGKLFF,TGTGCCAGTAGGCTTACCGGGAAACTGTTTTTT
TRBD1,.,TRBJ1-1,TRBV27,CASSSPDRGRMNTEAFF,TGTGCCAGCAGTTCCCCAGACAGGGGGCGCATGAACACTGAAGCTTTCTTT
.,.,TRBJ2-3,TRBV30,CAWSGLGGSPSTDTQYF,TGTGCCTGGAGTGGTCTAGGGGGTTCCCCTAGCACAGATACGCAGTATTTT
.,.,TRBJ2-1,TRBV19,CASSMGGSYNEQFF,TGTGCCAGTAGTATGGGGGGTTCCTACAATGAGCAGTTCTTC
TRBD1,.,TRBJ1-4,TRBV28,CASSPGGAAEKLFF,TGTGCCAGCAGTCCAGGGGGCGCTGCTGAAAAACTGTTTTTT
TRBD2,.,TRBJ2-7,TRBV2,CASSPGLAVNEQYF,TGTGCCAGCAGCCCGGGACTAGCGGTTAACGAGCAGTACTTC
.,.,TRBJ2-2,TRBV29-1,CSVRPGTGELFF,TGCAGCGTCCGCCCAGGTACCGGGGAGCTGTTTTTT
.,once,TRBJ1-1,TRBV29-1,CSVEDPSVEAFF,TGCAGCGTTGAAGATCCCTCGGTGGAAGCTTTCTTT
TRBD1,.,TRBJ1-2,TRBV5-4,CASSFTGGDYGYTF,TGTGCCAGCAGCTTTACAGGGGGCGACTATGGCTACACCTTC
.,.,TRBJ2-5,TRBV21-1,CASSPPRLAGAGETQYF,TGTGCCAGCAGCCCTCCACGGCTAGCGGGGGCGGGAGAGACCCAGTACTTC
.,.,TRBJ1-2,TRBV18,CASLGEAGPYGYTF,TGTGCCAGTCTGGGAGAAGCAGGACCCTATGGCTACACCTTC
.,.,TRBJ2-1,TRBV19,CASNGFAGYNEQFF,TGTGCCAGTAACGGTTTTGCAGGCTACAATGAGCAGTTCTTC